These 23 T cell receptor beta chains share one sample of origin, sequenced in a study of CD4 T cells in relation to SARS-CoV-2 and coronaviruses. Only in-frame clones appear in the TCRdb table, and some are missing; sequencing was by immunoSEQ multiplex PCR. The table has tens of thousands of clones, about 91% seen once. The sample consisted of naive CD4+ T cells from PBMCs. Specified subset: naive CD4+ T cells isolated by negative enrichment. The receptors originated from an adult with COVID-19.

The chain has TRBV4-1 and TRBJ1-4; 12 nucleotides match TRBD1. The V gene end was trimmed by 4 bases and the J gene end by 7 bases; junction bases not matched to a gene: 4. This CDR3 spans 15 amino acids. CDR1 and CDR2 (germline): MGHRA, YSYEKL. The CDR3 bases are TGCGCCAGCAGCCGGGACAGGGGGCTGCCTGAAAAACTGTTTTTT. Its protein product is CASSRDRGLPEKLFF.

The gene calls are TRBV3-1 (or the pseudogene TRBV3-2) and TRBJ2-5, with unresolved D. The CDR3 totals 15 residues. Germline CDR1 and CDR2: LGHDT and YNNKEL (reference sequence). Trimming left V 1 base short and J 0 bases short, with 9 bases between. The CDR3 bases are TGTGCCAGCAGCCAAGTTCGCGGCCACCAAGAGACCCAGTACTTC. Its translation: CASSQVRGHQETQYF.

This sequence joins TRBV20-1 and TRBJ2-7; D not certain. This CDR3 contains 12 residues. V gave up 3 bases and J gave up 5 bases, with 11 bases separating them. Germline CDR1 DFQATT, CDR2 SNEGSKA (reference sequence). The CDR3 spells CSASHQVHEQYF. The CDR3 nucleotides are TGCAGTGCTAGTCATCAGGTCCACGAGCAGTACTTC.

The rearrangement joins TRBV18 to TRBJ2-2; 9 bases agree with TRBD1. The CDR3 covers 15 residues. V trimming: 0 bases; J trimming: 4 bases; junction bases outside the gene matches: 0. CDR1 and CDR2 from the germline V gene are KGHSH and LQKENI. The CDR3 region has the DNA TGTGCCAGCTCACCACCGGGACAGGGCACCGGGGAGCTGTTTTTT. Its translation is CASSPPGQGTGELFF.

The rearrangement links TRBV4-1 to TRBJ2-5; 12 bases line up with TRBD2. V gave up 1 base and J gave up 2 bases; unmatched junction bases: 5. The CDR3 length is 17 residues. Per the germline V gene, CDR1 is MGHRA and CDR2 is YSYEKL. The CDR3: CASSQGTSGMVQETQYF. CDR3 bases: TGCGCCAGCAGCCAAGGGACTAGCGGGATGGTTCAAGAGACCCAGTACTTC.

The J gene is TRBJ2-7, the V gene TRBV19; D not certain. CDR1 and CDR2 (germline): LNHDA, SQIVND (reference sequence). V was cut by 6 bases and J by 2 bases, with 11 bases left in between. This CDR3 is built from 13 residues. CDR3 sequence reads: CASSLGPTYEQYF. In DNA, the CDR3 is TGTGCCAGTAGCCTTGGACCGACCTACGAGCAGTACTTC.

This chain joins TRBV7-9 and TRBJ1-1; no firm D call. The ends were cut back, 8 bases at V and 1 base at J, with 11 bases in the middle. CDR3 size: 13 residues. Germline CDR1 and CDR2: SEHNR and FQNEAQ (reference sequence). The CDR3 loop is CASSRTENTEAFF. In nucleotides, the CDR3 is TGTGCCAGCTCAAGGACTGAGAACACTGAAGCTTTCTTT.

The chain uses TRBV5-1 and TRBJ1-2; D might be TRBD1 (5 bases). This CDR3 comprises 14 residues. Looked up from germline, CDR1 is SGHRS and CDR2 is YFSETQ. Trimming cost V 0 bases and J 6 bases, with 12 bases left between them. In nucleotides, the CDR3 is TGCGCCAGCAGCTTGGATTCCAGGGCAAATGGCTACACCTTC. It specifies CASSLDSRANGYTF. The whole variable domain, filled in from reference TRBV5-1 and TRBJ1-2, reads KAGVTQTPRYLIKTRGQQVTLSCSPISGHRSVSWYQQTPGQGLQFLFEYFSETQRNKGNFPGRFSGRQFSNSRSEMNVSTLELGDSALYLCASSLDSRANGYTFGSGTRLTVV.

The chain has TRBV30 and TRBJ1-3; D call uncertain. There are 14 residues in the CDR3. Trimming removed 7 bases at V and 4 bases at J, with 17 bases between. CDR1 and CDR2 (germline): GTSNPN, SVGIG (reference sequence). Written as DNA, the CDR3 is TGTGCCTCGGAGGTGTCGGGGTACGGAAACACCATATATTTT. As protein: CASEVSGYGNTIYF.

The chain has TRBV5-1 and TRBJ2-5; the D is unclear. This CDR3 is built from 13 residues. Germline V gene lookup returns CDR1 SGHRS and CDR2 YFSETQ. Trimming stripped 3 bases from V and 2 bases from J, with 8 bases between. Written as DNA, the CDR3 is TGCGCCAGCAGCTCCATCTCACAAGAGACCCAGTACTTC. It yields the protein CASSSISQETQYF.

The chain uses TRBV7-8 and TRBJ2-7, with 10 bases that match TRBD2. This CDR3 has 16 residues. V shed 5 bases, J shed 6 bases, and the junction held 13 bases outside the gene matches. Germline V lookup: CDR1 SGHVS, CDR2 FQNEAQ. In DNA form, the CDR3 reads TGTGCCAGCAGCCGACCCCAGCGGGAGGGCCGGGTCGAGCAGTACTTC. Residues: CASSRPQREGRVEQYF.

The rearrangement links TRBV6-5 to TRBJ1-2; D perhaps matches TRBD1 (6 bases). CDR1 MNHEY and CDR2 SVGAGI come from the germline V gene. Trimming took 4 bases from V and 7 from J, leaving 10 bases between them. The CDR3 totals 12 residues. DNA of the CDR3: TGTGCCAGCAGTTCCGACAGGATTGGCTACACCTTC. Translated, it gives CASSSDRIGYTF.

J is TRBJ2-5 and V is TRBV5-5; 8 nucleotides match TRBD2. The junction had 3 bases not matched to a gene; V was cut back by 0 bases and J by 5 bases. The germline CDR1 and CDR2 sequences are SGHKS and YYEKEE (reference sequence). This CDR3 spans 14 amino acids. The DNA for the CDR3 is TGTGCCAGCAGCTTGGGGTTAGCGGGGGAGACCCAGTACTTC. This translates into CASSLGLAGETQYF.

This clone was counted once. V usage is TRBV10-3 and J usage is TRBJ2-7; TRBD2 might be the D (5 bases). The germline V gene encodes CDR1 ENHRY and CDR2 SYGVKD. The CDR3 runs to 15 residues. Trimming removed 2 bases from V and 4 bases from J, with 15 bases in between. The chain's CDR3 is CAISEGGGRKYEQYF. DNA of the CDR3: TGTGCCATCAGTGAGGGTGGAGGTCGCAAGTACGAGCAGTACTTC.

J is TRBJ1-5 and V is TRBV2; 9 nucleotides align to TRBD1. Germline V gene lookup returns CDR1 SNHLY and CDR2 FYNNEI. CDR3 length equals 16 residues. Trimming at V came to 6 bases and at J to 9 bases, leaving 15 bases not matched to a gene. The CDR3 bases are TGTGCCAGCAGCCAGCGGACAGGGGCTAGCGATTGGCCCCAGCATTTT. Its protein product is CASSQRTGASDWPQHF.

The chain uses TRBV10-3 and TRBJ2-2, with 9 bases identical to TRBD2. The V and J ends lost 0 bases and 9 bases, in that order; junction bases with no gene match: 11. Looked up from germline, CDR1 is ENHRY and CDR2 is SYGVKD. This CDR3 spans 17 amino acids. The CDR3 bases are TGTGCCATCAGTGAGTCAGGAGGTCTAGCGGGATCGAGGGAGCTGTTTTTT. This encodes CAISESGGLAGSRELFF.

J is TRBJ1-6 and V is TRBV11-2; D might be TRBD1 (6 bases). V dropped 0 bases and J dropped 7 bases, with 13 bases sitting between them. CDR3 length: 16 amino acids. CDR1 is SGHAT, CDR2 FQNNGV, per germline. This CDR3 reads CASSLDRQGINSPLHF. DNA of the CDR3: TGTGCCAGCAGCTTAGATAGGCAGGGGATCAATTCACCCCTCCACTTT.

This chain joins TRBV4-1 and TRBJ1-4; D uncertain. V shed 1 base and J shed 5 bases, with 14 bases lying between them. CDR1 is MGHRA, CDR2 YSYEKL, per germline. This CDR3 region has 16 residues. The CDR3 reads CASSQGPLVRNEKLFF. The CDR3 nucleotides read TGCGCCAGCAGCCAAGGGCCCCTTGTCCGAAATGAAAAACTGTTTTTT.

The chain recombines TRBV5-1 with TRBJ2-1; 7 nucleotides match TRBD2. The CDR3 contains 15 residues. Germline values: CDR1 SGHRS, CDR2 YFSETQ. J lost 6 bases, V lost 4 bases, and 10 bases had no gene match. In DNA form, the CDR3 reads TGCGCCAGCAGCGGGGTAGCGGGTAGTACCAATGAGCAGTTCTTC. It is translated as CASSGVAGSTNEQFF.

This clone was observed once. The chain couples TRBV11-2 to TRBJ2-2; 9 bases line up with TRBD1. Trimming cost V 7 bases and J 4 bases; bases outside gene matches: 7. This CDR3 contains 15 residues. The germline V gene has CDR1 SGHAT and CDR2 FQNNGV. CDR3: CASIKPGQGTGELFF. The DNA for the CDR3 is TGTGCCAGCATTAAACCGGGACAGGGCACCGGGGAGCTGTTTTTT.

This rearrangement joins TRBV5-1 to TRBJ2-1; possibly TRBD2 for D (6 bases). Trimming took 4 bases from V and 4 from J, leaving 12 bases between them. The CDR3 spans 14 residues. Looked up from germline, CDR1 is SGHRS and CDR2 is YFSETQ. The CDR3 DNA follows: TGCGCCAGCAGCCCGGGGACTTCTTACAATGAGCAGTTCTTC. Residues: CASSPGTSYNEQFF.

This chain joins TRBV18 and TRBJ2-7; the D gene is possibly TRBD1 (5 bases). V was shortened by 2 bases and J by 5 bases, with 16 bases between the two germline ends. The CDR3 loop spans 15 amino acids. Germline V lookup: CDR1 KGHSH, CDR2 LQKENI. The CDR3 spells CASSPNQGVGDEQYF. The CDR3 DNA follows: TGTGCCAGCTCACCAAACCAAGGGGTAGGAGACGAGCAGTACTTC.

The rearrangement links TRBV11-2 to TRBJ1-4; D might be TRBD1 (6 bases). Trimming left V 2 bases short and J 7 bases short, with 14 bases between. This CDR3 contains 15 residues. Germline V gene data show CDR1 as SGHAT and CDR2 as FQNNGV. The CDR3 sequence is CASSLRASDSEKLFF. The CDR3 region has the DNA TGTGCCAGCAGCTTAAGGGCTTCGGACAGTGAAAAACTGTTTTTT.